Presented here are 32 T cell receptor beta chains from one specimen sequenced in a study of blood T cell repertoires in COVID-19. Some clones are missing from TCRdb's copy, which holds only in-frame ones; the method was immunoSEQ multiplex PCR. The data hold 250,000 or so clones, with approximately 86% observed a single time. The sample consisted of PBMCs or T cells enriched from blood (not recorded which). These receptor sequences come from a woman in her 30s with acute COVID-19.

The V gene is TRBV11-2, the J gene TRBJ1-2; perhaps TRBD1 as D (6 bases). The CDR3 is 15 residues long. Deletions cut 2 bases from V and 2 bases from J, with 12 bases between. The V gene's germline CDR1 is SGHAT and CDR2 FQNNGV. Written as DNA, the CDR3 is TGTGCCAGCAGCTTATTATTGGGGGCGAACTATGGCTACACCTTC. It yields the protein CASSLLLGANYGYTF. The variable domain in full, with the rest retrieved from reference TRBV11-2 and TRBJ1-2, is EAGVAQSPRYKIIEKRQSVAFWCNPISGHATLYWYQQILGQGPKLLIQFQNNGVVDDSQLPKDRFSAERLKGVDSTLKIQPAKLEDSAVYLCASSLLLGANYGYTFGSGTRLTVV.

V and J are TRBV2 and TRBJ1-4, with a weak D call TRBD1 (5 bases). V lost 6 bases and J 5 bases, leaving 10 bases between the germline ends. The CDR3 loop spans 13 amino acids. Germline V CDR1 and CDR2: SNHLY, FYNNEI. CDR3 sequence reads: CASRGRGNEKLFF. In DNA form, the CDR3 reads TGTGCCAGCAGAGGACGGGGGAATGAAAAACTGTTTTTT.

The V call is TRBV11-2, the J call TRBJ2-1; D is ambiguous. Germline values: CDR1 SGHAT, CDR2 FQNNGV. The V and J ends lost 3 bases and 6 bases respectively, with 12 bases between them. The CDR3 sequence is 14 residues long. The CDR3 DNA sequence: TGTGCCAGCAGCTTGGCAGTCGCTGGCAATGAGCAGTTCTTC. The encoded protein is CASSLAVAGNEQFF.

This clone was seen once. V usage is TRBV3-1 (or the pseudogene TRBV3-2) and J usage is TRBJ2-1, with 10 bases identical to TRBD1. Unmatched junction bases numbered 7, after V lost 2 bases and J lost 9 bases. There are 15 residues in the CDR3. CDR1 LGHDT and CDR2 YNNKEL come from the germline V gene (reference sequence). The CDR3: CASSQTGQGVSEQFF. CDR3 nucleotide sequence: TGTGCCAGCAGCCAAACTGGACAGGGGGTTAGTGAGCAGTTCTTC.

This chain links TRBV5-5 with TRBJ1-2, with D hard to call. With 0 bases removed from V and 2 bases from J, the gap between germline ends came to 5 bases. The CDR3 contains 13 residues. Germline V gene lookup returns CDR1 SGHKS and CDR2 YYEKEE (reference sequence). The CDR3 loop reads CASSLDRNYGYTF. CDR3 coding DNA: TGTGCCAGCAGCTTGGATCGGAACTATGGCTACACCTTC.

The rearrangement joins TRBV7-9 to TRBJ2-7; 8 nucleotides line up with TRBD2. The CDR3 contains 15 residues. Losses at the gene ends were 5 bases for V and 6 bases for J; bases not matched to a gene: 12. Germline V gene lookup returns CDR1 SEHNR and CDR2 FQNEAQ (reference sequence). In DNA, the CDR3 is TGTGCCAGCAGCCCGCCGGTGGGACTAGAGGGCGAGCAGTACTTC. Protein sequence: CASSPPVGLEGEQYF.

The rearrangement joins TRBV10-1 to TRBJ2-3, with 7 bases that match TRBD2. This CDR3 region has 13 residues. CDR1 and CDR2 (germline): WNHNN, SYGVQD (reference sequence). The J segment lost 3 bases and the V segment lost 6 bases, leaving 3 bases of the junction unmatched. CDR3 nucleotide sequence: TGCGCCAGCAGCGGGGGGTGGACAGATACGCAGTATTTT. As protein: CASSGGWTDTQYF.

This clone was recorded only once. This CDR3 reads CASSNNRGETQYF. Here the CDR3 DNA reads TGTGCCAGCAGTAATAATCGGGGAGAGACCCAGTACTTC. V usage is TRBV12-3 or TRBV12-4 and J usage is TRBJ2-5; tentative D call: TRBD2 (5 bases). Trimming removed 5 bases at V and 4 bases at J, with 11 bases between. The CDR3 has 13 amino acids.

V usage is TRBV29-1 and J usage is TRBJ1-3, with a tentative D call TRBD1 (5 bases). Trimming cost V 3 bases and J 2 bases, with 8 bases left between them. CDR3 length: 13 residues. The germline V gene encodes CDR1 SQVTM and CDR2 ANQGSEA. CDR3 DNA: TGCAGCGTTGAGGGCAGGGCTGGAAACACCATATATTTT. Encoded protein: CSVEGRAGNTIYF.

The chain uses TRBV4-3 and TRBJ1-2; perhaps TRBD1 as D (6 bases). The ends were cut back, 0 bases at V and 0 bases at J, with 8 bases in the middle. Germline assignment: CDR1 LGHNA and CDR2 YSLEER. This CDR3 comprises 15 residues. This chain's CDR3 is CASSQDRTANYGYTF. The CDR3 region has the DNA TGCGCCAGCAGCCAAGATAGGACAGCTAACTATGGCTACACCTTC.

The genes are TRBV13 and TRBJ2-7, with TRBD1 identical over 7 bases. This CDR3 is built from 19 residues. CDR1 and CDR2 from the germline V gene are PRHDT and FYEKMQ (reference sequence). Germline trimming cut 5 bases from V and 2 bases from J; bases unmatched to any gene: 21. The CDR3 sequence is CASSPTKNPGQVTTYEQYF. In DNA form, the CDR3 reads TGTGCCAGCAGCCCTACAAAAAATCCCGGACAGGTAACTACCTACGAGCAGTACTTC.

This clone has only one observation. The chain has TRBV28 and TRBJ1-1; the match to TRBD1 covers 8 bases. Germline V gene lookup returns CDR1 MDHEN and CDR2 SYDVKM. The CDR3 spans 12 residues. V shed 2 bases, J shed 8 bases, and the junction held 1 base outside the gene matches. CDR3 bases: TGTGCCAGCAGTTTACCAGGGGGCGAAGCTTTCTTT. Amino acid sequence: CASSLPGGEAFF.

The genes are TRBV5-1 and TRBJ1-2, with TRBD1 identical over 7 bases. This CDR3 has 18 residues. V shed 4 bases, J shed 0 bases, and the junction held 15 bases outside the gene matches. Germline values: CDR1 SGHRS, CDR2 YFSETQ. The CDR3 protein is CASSHFGAPTGSNYGYTF. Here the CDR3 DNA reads TGCGCCAGCAGCCACTTTGGGGCCCCGACAGGGTCTAACTATGGCTACACCTTC.

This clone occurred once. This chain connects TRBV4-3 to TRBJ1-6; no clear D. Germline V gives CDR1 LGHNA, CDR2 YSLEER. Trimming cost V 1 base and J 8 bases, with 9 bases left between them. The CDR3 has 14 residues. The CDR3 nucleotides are TGCGCCAGCAGCCAAGGATATACGGATTCACCCCTCCACTTT. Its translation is CASSQGYTDSPLHF.

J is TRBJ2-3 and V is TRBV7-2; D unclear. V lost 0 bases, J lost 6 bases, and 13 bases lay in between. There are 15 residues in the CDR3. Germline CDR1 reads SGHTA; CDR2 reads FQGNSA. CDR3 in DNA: TGTGCCAGCAGCTTAGCGCTTGAGACTTACGATACGCAGTATTTT. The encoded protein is CASSLALETYDTQYF.

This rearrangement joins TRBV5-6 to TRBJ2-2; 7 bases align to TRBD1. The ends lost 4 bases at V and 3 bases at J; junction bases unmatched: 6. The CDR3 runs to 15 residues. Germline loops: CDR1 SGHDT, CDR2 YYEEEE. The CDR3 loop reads CASSPDRLDTGELFF. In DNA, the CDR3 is TGTGCCAGCAGCCCGGACAGGTTGGACACCGGGGAGCTGTTTTTT. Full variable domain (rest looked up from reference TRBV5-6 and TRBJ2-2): DAGVTQSPTHLIKTRGQQVTLRCSPKSGHDTVSWYQQALGQGPQFIFQYYEEEERQRGNFPDRFSGHQFPNYSSELNVNALLLGDSALYLCASSPDRLDTGELFFGEGSRLTVL.

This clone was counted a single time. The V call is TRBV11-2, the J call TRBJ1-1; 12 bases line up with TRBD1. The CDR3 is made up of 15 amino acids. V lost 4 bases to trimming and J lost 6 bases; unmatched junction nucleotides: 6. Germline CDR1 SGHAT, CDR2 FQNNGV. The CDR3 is CASSYSGTGGSEAFF. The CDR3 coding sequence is TGTGCCAGCAGCTATTCCGGGACAGGGGGCTCTGAAGCTTTCTTT.

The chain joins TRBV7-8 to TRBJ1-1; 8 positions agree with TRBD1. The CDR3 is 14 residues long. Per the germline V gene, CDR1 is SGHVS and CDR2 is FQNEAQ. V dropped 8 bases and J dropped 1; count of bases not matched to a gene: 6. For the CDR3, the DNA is TGTGCCAGCGGGAGGGGACAGGAGAACACTGAAGCTTTCTTT. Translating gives CASGRGQENTEAFF.

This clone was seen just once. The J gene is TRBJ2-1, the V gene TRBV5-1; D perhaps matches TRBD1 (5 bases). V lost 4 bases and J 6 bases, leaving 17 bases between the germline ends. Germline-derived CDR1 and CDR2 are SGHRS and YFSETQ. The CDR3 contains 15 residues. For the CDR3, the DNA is TGCGCCAGCAGCCCATCCCCGTCAGGGTCCAATGAGCAGTTCTTC. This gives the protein CASSPSPSGSNEQFF.

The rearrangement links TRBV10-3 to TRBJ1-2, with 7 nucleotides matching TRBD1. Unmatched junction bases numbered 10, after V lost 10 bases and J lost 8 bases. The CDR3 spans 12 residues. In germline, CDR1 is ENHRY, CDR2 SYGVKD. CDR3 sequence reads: CATHRGEDGYTF. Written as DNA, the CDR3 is TGTGCCACCCACAGGGGAGAAGACGGCTACACCTTC.

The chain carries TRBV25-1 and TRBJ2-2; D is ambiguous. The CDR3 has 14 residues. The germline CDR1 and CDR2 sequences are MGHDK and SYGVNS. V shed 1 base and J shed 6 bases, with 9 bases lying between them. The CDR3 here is CASSEFYGSGELFF. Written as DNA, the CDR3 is TGTGCCAGCAGTGAATTTTACGGTTCCGGGGAGCTGTTTTTT.

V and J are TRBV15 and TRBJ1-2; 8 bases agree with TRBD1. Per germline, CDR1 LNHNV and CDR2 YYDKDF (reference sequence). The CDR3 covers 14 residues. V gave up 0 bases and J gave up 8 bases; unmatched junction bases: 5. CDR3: CATSRDRQGTGYTF. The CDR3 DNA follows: TGTGCCACCAGCAGAGATCGACAGGGGACAGGCTACACCTTC.

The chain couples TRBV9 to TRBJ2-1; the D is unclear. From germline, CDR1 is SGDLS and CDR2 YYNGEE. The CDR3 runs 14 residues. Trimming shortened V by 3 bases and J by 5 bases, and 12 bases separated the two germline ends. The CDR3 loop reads CASSALGGDNEQFF. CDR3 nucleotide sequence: TGTGCCAGCAGCGCCCTCGGCGGTGACAATGAGCAGTTCTTC.

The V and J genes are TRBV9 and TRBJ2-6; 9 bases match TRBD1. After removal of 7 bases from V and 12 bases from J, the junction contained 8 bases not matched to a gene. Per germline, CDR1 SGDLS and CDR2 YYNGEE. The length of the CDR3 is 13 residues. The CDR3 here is CASFRDRDFVLTF. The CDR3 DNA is TGTGCCAGCTTCCGGGACAGGGACTTCGTCCTGACTTTC.

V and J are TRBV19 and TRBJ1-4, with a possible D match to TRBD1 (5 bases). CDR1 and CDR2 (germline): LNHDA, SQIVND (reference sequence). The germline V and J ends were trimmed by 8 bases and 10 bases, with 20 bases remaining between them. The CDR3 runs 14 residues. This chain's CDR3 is CASYSTGGEGKLFF. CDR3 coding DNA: TGTGCCAGTTACTCAACCGGGGGAGAAGGAAAACTGTTTTTT.

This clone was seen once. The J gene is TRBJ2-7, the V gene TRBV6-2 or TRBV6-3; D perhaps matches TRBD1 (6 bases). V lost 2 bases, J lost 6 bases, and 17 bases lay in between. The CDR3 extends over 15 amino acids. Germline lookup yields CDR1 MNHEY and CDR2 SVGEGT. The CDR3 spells CASSYTGTPSGEQYF. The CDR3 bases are TGTGCCAGCAGTTACACCGGGACACCCTCCGGCGAGCAGTACTTC.

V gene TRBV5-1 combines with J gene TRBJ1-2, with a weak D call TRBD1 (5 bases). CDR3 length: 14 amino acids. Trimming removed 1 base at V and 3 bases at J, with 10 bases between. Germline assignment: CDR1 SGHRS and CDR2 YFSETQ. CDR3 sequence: CASSLNRGDYGYTF. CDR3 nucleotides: TGCGCCAGCAGCTTGAATCGGGGGGACTATGGCTACACCTTC.

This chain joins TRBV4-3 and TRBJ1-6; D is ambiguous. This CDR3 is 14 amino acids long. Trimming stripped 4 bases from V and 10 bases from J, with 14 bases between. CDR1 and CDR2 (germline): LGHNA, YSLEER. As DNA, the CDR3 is TGCGCCAGCAGCCTCAGACCCGCGGGGTCACCCCTCCACTTT. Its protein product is CASSLRPAGSPLHF.

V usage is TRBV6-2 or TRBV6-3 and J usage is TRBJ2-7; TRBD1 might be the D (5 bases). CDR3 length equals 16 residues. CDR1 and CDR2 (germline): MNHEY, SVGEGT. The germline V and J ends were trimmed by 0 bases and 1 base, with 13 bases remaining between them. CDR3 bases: TGTGCCAGCAGTTACTCGCCAGGGCAGACTTCCTACGAGCAGTACTTC. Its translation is CASSYSPGQTSYEQYF.

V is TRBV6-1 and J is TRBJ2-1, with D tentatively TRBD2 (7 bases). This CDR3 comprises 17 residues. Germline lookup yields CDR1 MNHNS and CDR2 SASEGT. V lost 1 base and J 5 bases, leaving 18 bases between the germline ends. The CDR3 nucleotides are TGTGCCAGCAGTGAAGTTCCCGGGCGGGGGCCCGACAATGAGCAGTTCTTC. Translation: CASSEVPGRGPDNEQFF.

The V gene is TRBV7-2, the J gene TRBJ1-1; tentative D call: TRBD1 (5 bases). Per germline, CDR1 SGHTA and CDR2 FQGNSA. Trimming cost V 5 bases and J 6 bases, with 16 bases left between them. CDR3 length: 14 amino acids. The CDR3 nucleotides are TGTGCCAGCAGCCCCGACCCAGGGTATGCTGAAGCTTTCTTT. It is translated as CASSPDPGYAEAFF. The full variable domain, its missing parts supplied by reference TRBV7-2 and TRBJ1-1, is GAGVSQSPSNKVTEKGKDVELRCDPISGHTALYWYRQSLGQGLEFLIYFQGNSAPDKSGLPSDRFSAERTGGSVSTLTIQRTQQEDSAVYLCASSPDPGYAEAFFGQGTRLTVV.

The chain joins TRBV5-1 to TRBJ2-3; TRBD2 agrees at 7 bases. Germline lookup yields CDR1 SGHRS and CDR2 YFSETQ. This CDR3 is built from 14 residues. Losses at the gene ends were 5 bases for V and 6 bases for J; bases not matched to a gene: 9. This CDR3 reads CASSAGVHRDTQYF. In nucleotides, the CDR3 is TGCGCCAGCAGTGCGGGGGTACACAGGGATACGCAGTATTTT.